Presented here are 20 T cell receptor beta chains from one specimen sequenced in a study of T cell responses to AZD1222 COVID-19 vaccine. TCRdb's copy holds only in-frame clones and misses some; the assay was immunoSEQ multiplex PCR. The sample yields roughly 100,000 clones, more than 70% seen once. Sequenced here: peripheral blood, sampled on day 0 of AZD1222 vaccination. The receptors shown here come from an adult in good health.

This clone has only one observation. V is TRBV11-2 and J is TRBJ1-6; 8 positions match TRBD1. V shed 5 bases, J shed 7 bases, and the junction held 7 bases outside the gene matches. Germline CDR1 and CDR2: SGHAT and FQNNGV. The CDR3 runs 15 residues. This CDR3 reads CASSPTGTGNSPLHF. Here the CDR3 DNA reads TGTGCCAGCAGCCCTACCGGGACAGGCAATTCACCCCTCCACTTT.

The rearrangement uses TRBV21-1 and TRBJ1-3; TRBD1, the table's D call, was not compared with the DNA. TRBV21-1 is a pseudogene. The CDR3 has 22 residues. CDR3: CASNTGTGALIRLLSSGNTIYF. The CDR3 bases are TGTGCCAGCAATACCGGGACAGGGGCCCTTATTCGTTTACTAAGCTCTGGAAACACCATATATTTT.

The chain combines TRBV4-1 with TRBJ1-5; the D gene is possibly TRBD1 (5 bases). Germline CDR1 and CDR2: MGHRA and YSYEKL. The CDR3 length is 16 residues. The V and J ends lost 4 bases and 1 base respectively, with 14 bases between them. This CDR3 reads CASSRSTQGSNQPQHF. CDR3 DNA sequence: TGCGCCAGCAGCCGATCCACCCAGGGAAGCAATCAGCCCCAGCATTTT.

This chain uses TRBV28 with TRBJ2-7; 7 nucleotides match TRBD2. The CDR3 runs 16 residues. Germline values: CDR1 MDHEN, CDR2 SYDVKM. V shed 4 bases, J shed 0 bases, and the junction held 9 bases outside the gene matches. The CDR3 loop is CASSSGGGSYSYEQYF. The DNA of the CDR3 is TGTGCCAGCAGTTCGGGGGGTGGGTCTTACTCCTACGAGCAGTACTTC.

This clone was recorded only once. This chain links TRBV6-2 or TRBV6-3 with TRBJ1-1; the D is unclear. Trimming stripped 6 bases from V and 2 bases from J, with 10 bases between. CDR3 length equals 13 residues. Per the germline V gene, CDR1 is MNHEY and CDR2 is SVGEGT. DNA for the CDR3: TGTGCCAGCAGCTGGGGTCCAAACACTGAAGCTTTCTTT. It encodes CASSWGPNTEAFF.

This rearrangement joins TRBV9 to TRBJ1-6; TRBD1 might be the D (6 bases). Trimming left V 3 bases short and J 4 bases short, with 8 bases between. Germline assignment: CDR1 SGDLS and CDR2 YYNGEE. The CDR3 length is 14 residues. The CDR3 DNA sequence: TGTGCCAGCAGCGCGGACAGTTATAATTCACCCCTCCACTTT. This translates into CASSADSYNSPLHF.

The CDR3 region is CASSSPGGETQYF. The CDR3 DNA is TGTGCCAGCAGTTCTCCAGGGGGCGAGACCCAGTACTTC. This chain links TRBV7-2 with TRBJ2-5; TRBD1 aligns across 8 bases. Germline V lookup: CDR1 SGHTA, CDR2 FQGNSA. This CDR3 is 13 amino acids long. V gave up 6 bases and J gave up 5 bases; unmatched junction bases: 5.

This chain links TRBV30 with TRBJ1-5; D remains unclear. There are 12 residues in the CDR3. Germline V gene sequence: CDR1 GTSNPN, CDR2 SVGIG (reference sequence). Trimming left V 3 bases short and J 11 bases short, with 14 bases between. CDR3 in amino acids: CAWSPPRRAQHF. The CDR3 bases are TGTGCCTGGAGCCCGCCACGGCGGGCCCAGCATTTT.

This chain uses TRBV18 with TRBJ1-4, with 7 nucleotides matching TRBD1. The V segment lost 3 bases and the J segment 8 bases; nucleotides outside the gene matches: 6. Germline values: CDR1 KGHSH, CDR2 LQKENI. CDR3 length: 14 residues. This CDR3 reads CASSPRDSGEKLFF. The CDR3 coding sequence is TGTGCCAGCTCACCCCGGGACAGCGGCGAAAAACTGTTTTTT. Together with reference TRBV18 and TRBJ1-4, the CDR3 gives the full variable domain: NAGVMQNPRHLVRRRGQEARLRCSPMKGHSHVYWYRQLPEEGLKFMVYLQKENIIDESGMPKERFSAEFPKEGPSILRIQQVVRGDSAAYFCASSPRDSGEKLFFGSGTQLSVL.

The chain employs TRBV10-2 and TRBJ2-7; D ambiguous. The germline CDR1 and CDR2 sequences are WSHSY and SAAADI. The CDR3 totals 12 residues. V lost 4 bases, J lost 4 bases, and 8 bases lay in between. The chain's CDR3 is CASSAAAYEQYV. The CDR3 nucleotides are TGCGCCAGCAGTGCCGCAGCATACGAGCAGTACGTC.

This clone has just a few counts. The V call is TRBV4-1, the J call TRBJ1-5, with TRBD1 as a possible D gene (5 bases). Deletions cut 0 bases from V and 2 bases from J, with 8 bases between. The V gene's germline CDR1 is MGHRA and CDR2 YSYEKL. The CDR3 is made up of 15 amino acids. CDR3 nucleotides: TGCGCCAGCAGCCAAGATTGGGGCGGCAATCAGCCCCAGCATTTT. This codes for CASSQDWGGNQPQHF.

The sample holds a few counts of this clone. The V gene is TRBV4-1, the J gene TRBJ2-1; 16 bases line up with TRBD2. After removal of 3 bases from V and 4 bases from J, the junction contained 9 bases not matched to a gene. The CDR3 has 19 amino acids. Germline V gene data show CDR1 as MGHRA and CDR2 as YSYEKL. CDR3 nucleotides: TGCGCCAGCAGCCACCCGGGACTAGCGGGAGGGCCGGATTACAATGAGCAGTTCTTC. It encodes CASSHPGLAGGPDYNEQFF.

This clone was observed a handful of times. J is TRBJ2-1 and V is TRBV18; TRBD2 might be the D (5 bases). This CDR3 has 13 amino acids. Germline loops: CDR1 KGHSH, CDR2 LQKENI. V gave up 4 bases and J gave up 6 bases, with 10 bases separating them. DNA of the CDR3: TGTGCCAGCTCACTTGGACTGTTCAATGAGCAGTTCTTC. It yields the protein CASSLGLFNEQFF. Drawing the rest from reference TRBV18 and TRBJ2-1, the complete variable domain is NAGVMQNPRHLVRRRGQEARLRCSPMKGHSHVYWYRQLPEEGLKFMVYLQKENIIDESGMPKERFSAEFPKEGPSILRIQQVVRGDSAAYFCASSLGLFNEQFFGPGTRLTVL.

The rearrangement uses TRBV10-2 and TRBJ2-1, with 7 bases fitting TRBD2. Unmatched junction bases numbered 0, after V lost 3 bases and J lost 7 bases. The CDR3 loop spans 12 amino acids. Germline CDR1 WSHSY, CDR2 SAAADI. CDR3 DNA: TGCGCCAGCAGTGAACTAGCGAATGAGCAGTTCTTC. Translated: CASSELANEQFF.

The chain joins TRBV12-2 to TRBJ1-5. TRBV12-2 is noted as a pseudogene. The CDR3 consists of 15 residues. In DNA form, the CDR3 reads TGTGCAAGTCGCCTGCCGGGGTTTTGCAATCAGCCCCAGCATTTT. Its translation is CASRLPGFCNQPQHF.

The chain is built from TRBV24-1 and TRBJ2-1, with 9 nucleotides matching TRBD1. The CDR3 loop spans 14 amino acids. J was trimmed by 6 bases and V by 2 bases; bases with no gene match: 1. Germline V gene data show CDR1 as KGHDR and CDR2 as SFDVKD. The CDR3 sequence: CATSDSGQGNEQFF. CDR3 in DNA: TGTGCCACCAGTGATTCGGGACAGGGCAATGAGCAGTTCTTC.

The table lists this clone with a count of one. The CDR3 sequence: CASSEPGSGNTIYF. The CDR3 nucleotides are TGTGCCAGCAGTGAGCCCGGATCTGGAAACACCATATATTTT. The V call is TRBV25-1, the J call TRBJ1-3; no clear D. Germline CDR1 reads MGHDK; CDR2 reads SYGVNS. The CDR3 spans 14 residues. Trimming took off 3 bases at V and 1 base at J, with 7 bases between the two ends.

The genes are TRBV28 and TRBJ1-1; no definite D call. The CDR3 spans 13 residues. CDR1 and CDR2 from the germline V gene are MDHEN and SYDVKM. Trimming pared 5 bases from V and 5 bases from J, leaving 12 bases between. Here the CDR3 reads CASSPLLGTEAFF. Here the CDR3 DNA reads TGTGCCAGCAGTCCCCTTTTGGGGACTGAAGCTTTCTTT.

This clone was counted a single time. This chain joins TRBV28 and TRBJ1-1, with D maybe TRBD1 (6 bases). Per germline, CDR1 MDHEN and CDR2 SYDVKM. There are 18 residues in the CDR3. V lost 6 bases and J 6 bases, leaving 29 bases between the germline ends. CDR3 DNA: TGTGCCAGCAGAGGACCCCCGTTGCAGACAGGAAATCGGGCTGAAGCTTTCTTT. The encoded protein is CASRGPPLQTGNRAEAFF.

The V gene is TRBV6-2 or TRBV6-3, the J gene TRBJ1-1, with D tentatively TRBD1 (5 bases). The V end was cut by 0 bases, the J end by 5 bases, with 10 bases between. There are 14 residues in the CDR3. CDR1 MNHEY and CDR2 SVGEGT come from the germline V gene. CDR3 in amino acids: CASSYSNKGTEAFF. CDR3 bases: TGTGCCAGCAGTTACTCGAATAAGGGGACTGAAGCTTTCTTT.